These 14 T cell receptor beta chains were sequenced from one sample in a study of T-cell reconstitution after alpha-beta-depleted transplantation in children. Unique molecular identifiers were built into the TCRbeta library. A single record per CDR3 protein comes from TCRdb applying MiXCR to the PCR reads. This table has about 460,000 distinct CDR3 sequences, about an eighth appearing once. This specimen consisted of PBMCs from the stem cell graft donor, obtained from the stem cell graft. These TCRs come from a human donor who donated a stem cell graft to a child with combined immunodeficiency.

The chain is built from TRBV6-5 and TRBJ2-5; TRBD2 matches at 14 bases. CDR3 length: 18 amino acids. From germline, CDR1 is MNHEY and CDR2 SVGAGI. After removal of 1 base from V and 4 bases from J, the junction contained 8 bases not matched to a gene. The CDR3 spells CASSYFLGTSGGGETQYF. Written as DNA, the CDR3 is TGTGCCAGCAGTTACTTCCTAGGGACTAGCGGGGGCGGAGAGACCCAGTACTTC.

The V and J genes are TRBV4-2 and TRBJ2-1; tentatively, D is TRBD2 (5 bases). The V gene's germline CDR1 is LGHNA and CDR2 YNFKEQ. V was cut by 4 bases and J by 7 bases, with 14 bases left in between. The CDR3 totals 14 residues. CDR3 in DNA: TGTGCCAGCAGCCGCAGCGGCCTGGGAAATGAGCAGTTCTTC. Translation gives CASSRSGLGNEQFF.

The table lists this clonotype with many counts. CDR3 in DNA: TGTGCCAGCAGTTTCCAATCCCTAGCCCACAATGAGCAGTTCTTC. This codes for CASSFQSLAHNEQFF. The gene calls are TRBV12-3 or TRBV12-4 and TRBJ2-1; a possible D gene is TRBD2 (5 bases). The CDR3 length is 15 residues. V was trimmed by 3 bases and J by 5 bases, leaving 14 bases between them.

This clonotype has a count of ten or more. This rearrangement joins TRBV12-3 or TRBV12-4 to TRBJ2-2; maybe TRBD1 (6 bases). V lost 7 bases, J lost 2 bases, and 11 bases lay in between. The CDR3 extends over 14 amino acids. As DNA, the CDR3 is TGTGCCAGCATCCAGGACAGAAACACCGGGGAGCTGTTTTTT. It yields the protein CASIQDRNTGELFF.

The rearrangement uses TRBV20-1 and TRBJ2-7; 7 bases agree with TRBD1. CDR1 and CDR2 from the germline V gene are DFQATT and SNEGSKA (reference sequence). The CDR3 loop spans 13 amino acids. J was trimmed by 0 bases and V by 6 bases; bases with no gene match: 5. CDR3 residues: CSAVQGTSYEQYF. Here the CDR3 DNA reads TGCAGTGCAGTACAGGGGACCTCCTACGAGCAGTACTTC.

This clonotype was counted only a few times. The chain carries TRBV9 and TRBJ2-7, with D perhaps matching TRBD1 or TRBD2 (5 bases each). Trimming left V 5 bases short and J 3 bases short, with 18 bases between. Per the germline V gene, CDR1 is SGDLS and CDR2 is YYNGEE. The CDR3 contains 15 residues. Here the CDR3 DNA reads TGTGCCAGCAGTAAGACGGGGACCCTGGGCTACGAGCAGTACTTC. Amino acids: CASSKTGTLGYEQYF. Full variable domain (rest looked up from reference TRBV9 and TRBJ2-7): DSGVTQTPKHLITATGQRVTLRCSPRSGDLSVYWYQQSLDQGLQFLIQYYNGEERAKGNILERFSAQQFPDLHSELNLSSLELGDSALYFCASSKTGTLGYEQYFGPGTRLTVT.

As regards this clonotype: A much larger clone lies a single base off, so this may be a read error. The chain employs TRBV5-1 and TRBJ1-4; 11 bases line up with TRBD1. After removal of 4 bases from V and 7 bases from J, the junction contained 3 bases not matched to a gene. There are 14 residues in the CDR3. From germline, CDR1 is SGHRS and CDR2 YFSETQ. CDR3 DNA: TGCGCCAGCAGCCCCGGGACAGGGGGTGAAAAACTGTTTTTT. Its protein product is CASSPGTGGEKLFF.

The CDR3 loop reads CASSPWTAGANVLTF. The CDR3 DNA is TGCGCCAGCAGCCCATGGACAGCTGGGGCCAACGTCCTGACTTTC. The J gene is TRBJ2-6, the V gene TRBV5-1; D possibly corresponds to TRBD1 (6 bases). The CDR3 spans 15 residues. V was shortened by 4 bases and J by 2 bases, with 10 bases between the two germline ends. The V gene's germline CDR1 is SGHRS and CDR2 YFSETQ.

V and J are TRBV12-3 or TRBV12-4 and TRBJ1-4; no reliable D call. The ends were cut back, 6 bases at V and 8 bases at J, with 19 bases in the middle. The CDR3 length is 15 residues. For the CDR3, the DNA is TGTGCCAGCAGCCCCGGGCGGCTCAAGGCGGAAAAACTGTTTTTT. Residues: CASSPGRLKAEKLFF.

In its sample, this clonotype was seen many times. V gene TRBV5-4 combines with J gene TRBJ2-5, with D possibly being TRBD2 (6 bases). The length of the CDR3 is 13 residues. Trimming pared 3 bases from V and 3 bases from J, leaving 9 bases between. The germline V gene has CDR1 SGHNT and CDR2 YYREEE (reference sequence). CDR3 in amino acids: CASSWDSEETQYF. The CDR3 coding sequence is TGTGCCAGCAGCTGGGACTCCGAAGAGACCCAGTACTTC.

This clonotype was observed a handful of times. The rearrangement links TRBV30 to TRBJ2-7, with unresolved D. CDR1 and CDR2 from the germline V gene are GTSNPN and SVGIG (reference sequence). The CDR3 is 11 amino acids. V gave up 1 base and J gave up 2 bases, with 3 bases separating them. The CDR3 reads CAWSGPYEQYF. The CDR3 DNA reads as TGTGCCTGGAGTGGACCCTACGAGCAGTACTTC.

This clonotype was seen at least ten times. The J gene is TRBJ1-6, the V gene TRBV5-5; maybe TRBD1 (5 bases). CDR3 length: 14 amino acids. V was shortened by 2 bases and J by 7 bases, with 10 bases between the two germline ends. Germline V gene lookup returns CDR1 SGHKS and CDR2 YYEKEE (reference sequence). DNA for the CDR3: TGTGCCAGCAGCTTAATTGCAGGGAATTCACCCCTCCACTTT. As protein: CASSLIAGNSPLHF.

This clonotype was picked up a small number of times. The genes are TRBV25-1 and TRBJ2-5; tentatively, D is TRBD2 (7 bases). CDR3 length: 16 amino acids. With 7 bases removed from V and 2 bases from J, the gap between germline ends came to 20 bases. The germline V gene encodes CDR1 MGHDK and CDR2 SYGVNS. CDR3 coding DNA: TGTGCCAGCAAGGGACGAAGGGGGGGGGGACAAGAGACCCAGTACTTC. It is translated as CASKGRRGGGQETQYF.

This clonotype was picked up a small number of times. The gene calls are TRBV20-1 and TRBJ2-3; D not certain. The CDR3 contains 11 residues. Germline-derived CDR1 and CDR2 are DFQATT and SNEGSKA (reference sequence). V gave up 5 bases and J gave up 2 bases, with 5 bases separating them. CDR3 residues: CSADHTDTQYF. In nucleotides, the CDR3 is TGCAGTGCTGACCACACAGATACGCAGTATTTT.